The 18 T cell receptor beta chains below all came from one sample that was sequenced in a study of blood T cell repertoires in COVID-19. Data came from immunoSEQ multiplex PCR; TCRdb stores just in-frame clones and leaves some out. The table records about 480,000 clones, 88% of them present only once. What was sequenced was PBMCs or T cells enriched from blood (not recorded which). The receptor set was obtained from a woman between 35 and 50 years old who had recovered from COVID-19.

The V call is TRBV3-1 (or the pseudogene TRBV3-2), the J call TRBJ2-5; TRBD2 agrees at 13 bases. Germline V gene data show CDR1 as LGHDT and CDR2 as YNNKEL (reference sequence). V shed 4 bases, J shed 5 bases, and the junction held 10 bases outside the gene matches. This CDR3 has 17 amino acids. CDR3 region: CASSRGLAGVKEETQYF. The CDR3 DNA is TGTGCCAGCAGCCGCGGACTAGCGGGAGTCAAGGAGGAGACCCAGTACTTC.

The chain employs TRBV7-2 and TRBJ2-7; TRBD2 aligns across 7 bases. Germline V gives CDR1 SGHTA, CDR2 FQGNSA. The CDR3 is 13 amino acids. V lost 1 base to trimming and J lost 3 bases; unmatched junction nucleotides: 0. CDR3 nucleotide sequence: TGTGCCAGCAGCTTAGGGGACTACTACGAGCAGTACTTC. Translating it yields CASSLGDYYEQYF.

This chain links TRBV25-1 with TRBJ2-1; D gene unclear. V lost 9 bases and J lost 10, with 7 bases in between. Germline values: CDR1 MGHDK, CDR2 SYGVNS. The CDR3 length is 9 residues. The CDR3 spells CASRVEQFF. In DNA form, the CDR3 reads TGTGCCAGTAGAGTGGAGCAGTTCTTC. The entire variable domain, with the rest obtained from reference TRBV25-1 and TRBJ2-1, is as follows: EADIYQTPRYLVIGTGKKITLECSQTMGHDKMYWYQQDPGMELHLIHYSYGVNSTEKGDLSSESTVSRIRTEHFPLTLESARPSHTSQYLCASRVEQFFGPGTRLTVL.

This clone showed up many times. In DNA, the CDR3 is TGTGCCAGCAGCAAAGCGCCGACGCGCGGGAGGGAGGAGACCCAGTACTTC. Translated: CASSKAPTRGREETQYF. The chain is built from TRBV21-1 and TRBJ2-5; TRBD2, the D gene given by the table, was not confirmed from the DNA. TRBV21-1 is a listed pseudogene. This CDR3 is built from 17 residues.

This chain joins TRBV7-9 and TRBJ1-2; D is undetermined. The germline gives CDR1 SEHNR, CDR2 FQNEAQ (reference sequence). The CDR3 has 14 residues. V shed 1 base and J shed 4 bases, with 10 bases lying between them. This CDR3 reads CASSLGGSSYGYTF. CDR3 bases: TGTGCCAGCAGCTTAGGAGGATCTTCCTATGGCTACACCTTC.

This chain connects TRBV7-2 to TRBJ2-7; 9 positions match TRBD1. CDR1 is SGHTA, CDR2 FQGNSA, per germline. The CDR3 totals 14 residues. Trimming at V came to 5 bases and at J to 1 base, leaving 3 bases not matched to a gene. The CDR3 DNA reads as TGTGCCAGCAGCCGGGACAGGGCGTCCTACGAGCAGTACTTC. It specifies CASSRDRASYEQYF.

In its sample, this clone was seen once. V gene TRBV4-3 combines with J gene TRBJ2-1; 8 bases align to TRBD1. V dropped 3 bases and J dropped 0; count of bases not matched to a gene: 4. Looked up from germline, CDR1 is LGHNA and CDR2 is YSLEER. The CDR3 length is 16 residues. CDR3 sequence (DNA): TGCGCCAGCAGCCAGGACAGGGCCAGCTCCTACAATGAGCAGTTCTTC. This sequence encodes CASSQDRASSYNEQFF.

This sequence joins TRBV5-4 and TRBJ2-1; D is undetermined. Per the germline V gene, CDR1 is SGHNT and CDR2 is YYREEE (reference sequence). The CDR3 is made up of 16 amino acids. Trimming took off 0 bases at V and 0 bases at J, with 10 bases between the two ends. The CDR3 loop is CASSLEVGDSYNEQFF. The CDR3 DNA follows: TGTGCCAGCAGCTTGGAGGTCGGAGACTCCTACAATGAGCAGTTCTTC. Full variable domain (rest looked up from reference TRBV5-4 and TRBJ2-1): ETGVTQSPTHLIKTRGQQVTLRCSSQSGHNTVSWYQQALGQGPQFIFQYYREEENGRGNFPPRFSGLQFPNYSSELNVNALELDDSALYLCASSLEVGDSYNEQFFGPGTRLTVL.

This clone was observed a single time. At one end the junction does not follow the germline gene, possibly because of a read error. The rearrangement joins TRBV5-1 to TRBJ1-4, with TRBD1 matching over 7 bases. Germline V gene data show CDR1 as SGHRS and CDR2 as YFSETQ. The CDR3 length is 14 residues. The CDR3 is CASRLGTANEKLFF. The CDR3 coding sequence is TGCGCCAGCAGGTTGGGGACAGCTAATGAAAAACTGTTTTTT.

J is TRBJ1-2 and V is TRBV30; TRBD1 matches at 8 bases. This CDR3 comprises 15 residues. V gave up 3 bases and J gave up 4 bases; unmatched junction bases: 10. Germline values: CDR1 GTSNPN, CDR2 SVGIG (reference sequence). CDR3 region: CAWSSSGGEGYGYTF. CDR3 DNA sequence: TGTGCCTGGAGCAGCTCAGGGGGCGAGGGCTATGGCTACACCTTC.

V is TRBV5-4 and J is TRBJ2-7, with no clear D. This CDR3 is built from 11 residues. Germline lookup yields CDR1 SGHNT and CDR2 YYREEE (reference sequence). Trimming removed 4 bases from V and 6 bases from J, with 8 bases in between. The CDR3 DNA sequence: TGTGCCAGCAGCGCCTATGGCGAGCAGTACTTC. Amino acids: CASSAYGEQYF.

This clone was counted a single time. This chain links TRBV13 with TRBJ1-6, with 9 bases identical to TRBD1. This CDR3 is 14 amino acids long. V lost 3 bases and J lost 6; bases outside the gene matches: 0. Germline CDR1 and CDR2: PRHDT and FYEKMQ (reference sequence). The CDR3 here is CASSLDRGNSPLHF. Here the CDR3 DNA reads TGTGCCAGCAGCTTGGACAGGGGTAATTCACCCCTCCACTTT.

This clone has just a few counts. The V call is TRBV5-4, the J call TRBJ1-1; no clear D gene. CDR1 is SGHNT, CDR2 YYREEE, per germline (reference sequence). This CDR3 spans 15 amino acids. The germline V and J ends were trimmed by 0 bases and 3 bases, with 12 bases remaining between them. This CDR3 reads CASSLESGSYTEAFF. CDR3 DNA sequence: TGTGCCAGCAGCTTGGAATCCGGGTCGTACACTGAAGCTTTCTTT.

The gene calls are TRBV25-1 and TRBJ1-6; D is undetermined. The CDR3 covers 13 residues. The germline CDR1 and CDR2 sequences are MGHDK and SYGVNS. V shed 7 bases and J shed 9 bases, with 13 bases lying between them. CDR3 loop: CASTAGAGSPLHF. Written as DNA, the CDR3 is TGTGCCAGCACTGCAGGTGCTGGTTCACCCCTCCACTTT.

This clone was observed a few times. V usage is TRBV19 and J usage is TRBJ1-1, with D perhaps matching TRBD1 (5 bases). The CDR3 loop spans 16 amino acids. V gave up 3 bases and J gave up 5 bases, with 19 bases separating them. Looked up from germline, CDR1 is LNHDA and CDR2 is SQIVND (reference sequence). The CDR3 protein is CASSIVGGGGRTEAFF. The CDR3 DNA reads TGTGCCAGTAGTATTGTGGGGGGAGGAGGGAGGACTGAAGCTTTCTTT.

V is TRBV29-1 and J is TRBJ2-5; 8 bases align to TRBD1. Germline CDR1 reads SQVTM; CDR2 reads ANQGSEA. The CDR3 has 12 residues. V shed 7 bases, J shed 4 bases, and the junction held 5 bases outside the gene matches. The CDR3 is CSGGTGLETQYF. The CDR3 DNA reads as TGCAGCGGAGGGACAGGCTTAGAGACCCAGTACTTC.

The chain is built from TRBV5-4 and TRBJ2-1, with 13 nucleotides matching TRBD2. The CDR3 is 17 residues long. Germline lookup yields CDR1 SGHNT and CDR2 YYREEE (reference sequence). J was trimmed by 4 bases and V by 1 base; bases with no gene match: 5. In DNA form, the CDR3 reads TGTGCCAGCAGCTTGTTCACTAGCGGGAGGGTTTACAATGAGCAGTTCTTC. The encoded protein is CASSLFTSGRVYNEQFF.

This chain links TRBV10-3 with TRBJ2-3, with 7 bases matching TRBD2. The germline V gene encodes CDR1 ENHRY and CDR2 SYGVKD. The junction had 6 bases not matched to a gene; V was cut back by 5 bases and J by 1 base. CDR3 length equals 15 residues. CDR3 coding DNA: TGTGCCATCAGTTCGCGCACTAGCGGCACAGATACGCAGTATTTT. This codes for CAISSRTSGTDTQYF.